The clone carrying this TCR beta chain appeared many times. It was with a sample-barcoded 5' primer and a J-beta primer mix that a second PCR of about 6 to 12 cycles was run. TCRdb re-analysed the 5' RACE reads in MiXCR, keeping a single row per CDR3 protein. The repertoire holds some 1,800,000 distinct CDR3 sequences, with about two fifths as singletons. This specimen belongs to a study of blood T cells in healthy people across ages. Losses at the gene ends were 0 bases for V and 4 bases for J; bases not matched to a gene: 6. CDR1 and CDR2 (germline): LGHNA, YSLEER. The CDR3 has 17 residues. The chain employs TRBV4-3 and TRBJ2-5; TRBD2 matches 12 bases. Sample: blood. The clonotype was recovered from a human donor in good health. For the CDR3, the DNA is TGCGCCAGCAGCCAAGATACTAGCGGGGGGTCGGGAGAGACCCAGTACTTC. It encodes CASSQDTSGGSGETQYF.